The entry that follows covers one TCR beta chain sequence. The sample belongs to a study of blood T cell repertoires in COVID-19. The CDR3 runs 11 residues. V lost 5 bases and J 8 bases, leaving 9 bases between the germline ends. Germline lookup yields CDR1 SGHTA and CDR2 FQGNSA. The method was immunoSEQ multiplex PCR; TCRdb's version includes in-frame clones alone and lacks a portion of them. Among tens of thousands of clones listed, 88% were seen once. This chain joins TRBV7-2 and TRBJ1-1; no clear D. Sequencing input: peripheral blood. The receptor comes from a man aged 50 or older with active COVID-19. CDR3 in DNA: TGTGCCAGCAGCCCCCTTGCGGAAGCTTTCTTT. This gives the protein CASSPLAEAFF.